This T cell receptor (beta chain) stems from a study of CD8 T cells in Susac syndrome. Looking at the study overall: Among sequenced Susac syndrome patients, about 6 had active disease and eight were in remission.

Worth noting for this clonotype: Antigen specificity is unknown.

Study-wide findings and caveats: Maximal CD8+ clonal expansion in Susac was observed within TEMRA cells and among active patients.

TCR beta from blood CD8+ and CD4+ T cells was sequenced. Germline CDR1 is SGHTA and CDR2 is FQGNSA. The CDR3 sequence is 11 residues long. Trimming took 3 bases from V and 5 from J, leaving 4 bases between them. Roughly 0.45 to 1 ug RNA was reverse transcribed with random hexamers. The method of amplification for TCR beta CDR3 was immunoSEQ multiplex PCR, covering 54 Vbeta and 13 Jbeta. TCRdb recomputed calls from the immunoSEQ multiplex PCR reads with MiXCR, one row per CDR3 protein. The sample contains around 100,000 distinct CDR3 sequences, 95% of which appear only once. The receptor was isolated from a human donor with Susac syndrome. This chain connects TRBV7-2 to TRBJ2-5; the D is unclear. The specimen was CD8+ T cells from PBMCs. CDR3 in DNA: TGTGCCAGCAGCTTGTATGAGACCCAGTACTTC. It codes for CASSLYETQYF.